Following are 7 T cell receptor beta chains from one sample sequenced in a study of shared clonotypes between healthy human individuals. The assay was immunoSEQ multiplex PCR, and TCRdb's table has in-frame clones only and misses some. The table lists 2 million to 2.5 million clones, 85% to 95% of them singletons. Sequenced material: naive CD4+ T cells from PBMCs. The subset: CD45RA+ positively selected. These receptors originate from a man younger than 35 in good health. Some clones in this sample may be carry-over from other donors' samples.

In its sample, this clone was seen once. J is TRBJ1-5 and V is TRBV27; D is unresolved. The ends were cut back, 5 bases at V and 0 bases at J, with 11 bases in the middle. CDR1 and CDR2 (germline): MNHEY, SMNVEV (reference sequence). The CDR3 length is 15 residues. The CDR3 here is CASSPTRHSNQPQHF. DNA of the CDR3: TGTGCCAGCAGTCCGACACGCCATAGCAATCAGCCCCAGCATTTT.

The chain joins TRBV7-9 to TRBJ2-7; TRBD2 is a possible D gene (6 bases). The CDR3 loop spans 15 amino acids. V was shortened by 5 bases and J by 3 bases, with 17 bases between the two germline ends. Germline V gives CDR1 SEHNR, CDR2 FQNEAQ (reference sequence). Written as DNA, the CDR3 is TGTGCCAGCAGCGTCCTTGGGGGGTCTGACTACGAGCAGTACTTC. Residues: CASSVLGGSDYEQYF.

This clone was recorded a few times. The CDR3 spells CASSQSPDQNTEAFF. The CDR3 DNA reads as TGCGCCAGCAGTCAATCGCCAGACCAGAACACTGAAGCTTTCTTT. This chain connects TRBV23-1 to TRBJ1-1; no firm D call. TRBV23-1 is an ORF, with its function uncertain. The CDR3 is made up of 15 amino acids. V was cut by 0 bases and J by 1 base, with 9 bases left in between.

The chain has TRBV6-5 and TRBJ2-7; D gene uncertain. This CDR3 has 16 residues. Germline CDR1 and CDR2: MNHEY and SVGAGI. V was clipped by 0 bases and J by 0 bases, with 12 bases between them. The CDR3 loop reads CASSYSSSPRSYEQYF. For the CDR3, the DNA is TGTGCCAGCAGTTACTCGAGCAGTCCGCGCTCCTACGAGCAGTACTTC.

This clone was detected once. The rearrangement joins TRBV5-4 to TRBJ2-3; tentative D call: TRBD1 (6 bases). Trimming took off 1 base at V and 2 bases at J, with 14 bases between the two ends. Germline CDR1 and CDR2: SGHNT and YYREEE (reference sequence). This CDR3 contains 16 residues. The CDR3 sequence is CASSLYTGLTTDTQYF. CDR3 nucleotides: TGTGCCAGCAGCTTGTACACAGGGCTTACCACAGATACGCAGTATTTT.

The rearrangement joins TRBV5-1 to TRBJ2-1; TRBD2 aligns across 9 bases. V gave up 2 bases and J gave up 10 bases; unmatched junction bases: 10. CDR1 and CDR2 from the germline V gene are SGHRS and YFSETQ. The CDR3 totals 15 residues. The CDR3 bases are TGCGCCAGCAGCTTTAGAGTAGCGGGAGCGGGGGAGCAGTTCTTC. It yields the protein CASSFRVAGAGEQFF. Together with reference TRBV5-1 and TRBJ2-1, the CDR3 gives the full variable domain: KAGVTQTPRYLIKTRGQQVTLSCSPISGHRSVSWYQQTPGQGLQFLFEYFSETQRNKGNFPGRFSGRQFSNSRSEMNVSTLELGDSALYLCASSFRVAGAGEQFFGPGTRLTVL.

The chain has TRBV6-6 and TRBJ2-1; D is possibly TRBD2 (5 bases). The CDR3 runs to 13 residues. V was shortened by 8 bases and J by 10 bases, with 18 bases between the two germline ends. Germline CDR1 is MNHNY and CDR2 is SVGAGI (reference sequence). The CDR3: CASRKEARNEQFF. CDR3 in DNA: TGTGCCAGCCGCAAGGAGGCTAGAAACGAGCAGTTCTTC.